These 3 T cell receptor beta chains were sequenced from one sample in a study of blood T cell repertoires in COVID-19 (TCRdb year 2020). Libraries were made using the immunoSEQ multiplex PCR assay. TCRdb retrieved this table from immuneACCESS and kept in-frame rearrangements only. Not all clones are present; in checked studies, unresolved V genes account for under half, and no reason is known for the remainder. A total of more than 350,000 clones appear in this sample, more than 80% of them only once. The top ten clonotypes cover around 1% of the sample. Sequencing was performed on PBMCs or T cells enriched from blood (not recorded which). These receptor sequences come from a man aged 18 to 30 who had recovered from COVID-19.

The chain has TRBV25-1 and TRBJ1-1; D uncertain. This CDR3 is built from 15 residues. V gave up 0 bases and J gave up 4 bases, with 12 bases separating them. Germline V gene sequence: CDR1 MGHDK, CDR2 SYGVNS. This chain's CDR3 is CASSEYAGAGTEAFF. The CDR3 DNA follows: TGTGCCAGCAGTGAATATGCGGGCGCGGGCACTGAAGCTTTCTTT.

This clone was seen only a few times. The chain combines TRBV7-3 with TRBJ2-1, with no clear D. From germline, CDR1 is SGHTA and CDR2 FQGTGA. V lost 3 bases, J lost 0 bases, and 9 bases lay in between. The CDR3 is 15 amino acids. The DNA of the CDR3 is TGTGCCAGCAGCTTTTCTGGTAGCTCCTACAATGAGCAGTTCTTC. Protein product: CASSFSGSSYNEQFF.

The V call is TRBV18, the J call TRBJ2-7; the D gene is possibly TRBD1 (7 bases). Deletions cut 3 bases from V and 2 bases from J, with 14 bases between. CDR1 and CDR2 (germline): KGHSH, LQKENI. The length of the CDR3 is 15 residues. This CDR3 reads CASSPGQGGTYEQYF. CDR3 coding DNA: TGTGCCAGCTCACCTGGGCAGGGGGGAACCTACGAGCAGTACTTC.